This T cell receptor beta chain is drawn from a study of blood T cell repertoires in COVID-19. Measured with immunoSEQ multiplex PCR; TCRdb has only the in-frame clones, and not every one. Of some 270,000 clones detected, approximately 85% appear once; the ten largest clones hold approximately 9%. CDR1 is ENHRY, CDR2 SYGVKD, per germline. Trimming removed 8 bases from V and 0 bases from J, with 10 bases in between. This CDR3 contains 13 residues. The source material was PBMCs or T cells enriched from blood (not recorded which). The chain carries TRBV10-3 and TRBJ1-2; a weak D match, TRBD1 (6 bases). The sequence came from a woman aged 50 to 60 with acute COVID-19. CDR3 region: CAIRTDANYGYTF. The CDR3 region has the DNA TGTGCCATCCGGACAGATGCTAACTATGGCTACACCTTC.